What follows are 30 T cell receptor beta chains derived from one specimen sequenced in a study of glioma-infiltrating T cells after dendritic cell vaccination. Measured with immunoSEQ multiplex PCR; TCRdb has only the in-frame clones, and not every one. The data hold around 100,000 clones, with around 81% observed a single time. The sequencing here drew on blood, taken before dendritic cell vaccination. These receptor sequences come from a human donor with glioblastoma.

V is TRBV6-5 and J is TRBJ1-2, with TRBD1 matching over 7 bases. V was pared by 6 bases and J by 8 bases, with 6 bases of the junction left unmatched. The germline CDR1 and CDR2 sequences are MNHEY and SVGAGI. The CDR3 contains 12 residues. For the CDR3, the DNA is TGTGCCAGCAGCTATACAGGGGAAGGCTACACCTTC. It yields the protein CASSYTGEGYTF.

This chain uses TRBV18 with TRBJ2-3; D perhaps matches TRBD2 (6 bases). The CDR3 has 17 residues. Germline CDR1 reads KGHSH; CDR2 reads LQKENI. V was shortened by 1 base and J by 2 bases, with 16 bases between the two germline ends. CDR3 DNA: TGTGCCAGCTCACCACGTTTAAGCGGGTTGGACACAGATACGCAGTATTTT. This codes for CASSPRLSGLDTDTQYF.

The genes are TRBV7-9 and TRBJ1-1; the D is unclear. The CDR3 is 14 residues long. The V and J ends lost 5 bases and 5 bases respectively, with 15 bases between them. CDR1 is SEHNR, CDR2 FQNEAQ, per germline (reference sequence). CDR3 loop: CASSMAPRGTEAFF. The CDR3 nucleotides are TGTGCCAGCAGCATGGCGCCCCGAGGTACTGAAGCTTTCTTT.

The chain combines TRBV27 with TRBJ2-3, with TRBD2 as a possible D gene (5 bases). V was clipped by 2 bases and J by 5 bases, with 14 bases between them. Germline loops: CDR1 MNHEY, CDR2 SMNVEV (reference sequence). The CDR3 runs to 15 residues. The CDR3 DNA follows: TGTGCCAGCAGTTTAACCCCAAGGACTGGAGATACGCAGTATTTT. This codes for CASSLTPRTGDTQYF.

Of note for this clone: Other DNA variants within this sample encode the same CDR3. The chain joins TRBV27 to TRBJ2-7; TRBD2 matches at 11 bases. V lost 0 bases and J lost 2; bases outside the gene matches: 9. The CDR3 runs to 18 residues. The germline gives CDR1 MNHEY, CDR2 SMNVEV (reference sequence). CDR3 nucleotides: TGTGCCAGCAGTTTATCGGCCGCGCCACTAGCGGGGGCCTACGAGCAGTACTTC. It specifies CASSLSAAPLAGAYEQYF.

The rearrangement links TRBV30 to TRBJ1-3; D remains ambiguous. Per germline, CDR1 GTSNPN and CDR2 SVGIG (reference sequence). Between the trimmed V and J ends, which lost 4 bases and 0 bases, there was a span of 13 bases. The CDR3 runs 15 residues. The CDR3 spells CAWNDAADSGNTIYF. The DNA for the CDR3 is TGTGCCTGGAACGATGCGGCAGACTCTGGAAACACCATATATTTT.

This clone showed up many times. The CDR3 DNA sequence: TGTGCCAGCAGCTTGGGTGTTTCCGGTGGCTACACCTTC. As protein: CASSLGVSGGYTF. The V and J genes are TRBV5-6 and TRBJ1-2; D uncertain. Trimming left V 0 bases short and J 7 bases short, with 10 bases between. Germline CDR1 reads SGHDT; CDR2 reads YYEEEE. CDR3 size: 13 residues.

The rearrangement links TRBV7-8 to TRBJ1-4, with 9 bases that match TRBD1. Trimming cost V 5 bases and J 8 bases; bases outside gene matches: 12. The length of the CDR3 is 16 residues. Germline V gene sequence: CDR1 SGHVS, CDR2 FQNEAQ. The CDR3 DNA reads TGTGCCAGCAGCCCCTGGACAGGGGATTCGCGAGAAAAACTGTTTTTT. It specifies CASSPWTGDSREKLFF.

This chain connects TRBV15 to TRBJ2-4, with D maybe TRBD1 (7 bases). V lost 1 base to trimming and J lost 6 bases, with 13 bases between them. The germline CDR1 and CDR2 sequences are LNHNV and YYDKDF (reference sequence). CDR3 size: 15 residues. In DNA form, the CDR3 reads TGTGCCACCAGCAGAGTGGGGCAGGGGGGAAACATTCAGTACTTC. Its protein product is CATSRVGQGGNIQYF.

The CDR3 nucleotides are TGCGCCAGCAGCCAAGACCGAGCAGGGCGGTACGAGCAGTACTTC. Its translation is CASSQDRAGRYEQYF. The gene calls are TRBV4-3 and TRBJ2-7; the D gene is possibly TRBD1 (5 bases). Germline CDR1 and CDR2: LGHNA and YSLEER. The CDR3 is made up of 15 amino acids. Trimming removed 0 bases at V and 4 bases at J, with 13 bases between.

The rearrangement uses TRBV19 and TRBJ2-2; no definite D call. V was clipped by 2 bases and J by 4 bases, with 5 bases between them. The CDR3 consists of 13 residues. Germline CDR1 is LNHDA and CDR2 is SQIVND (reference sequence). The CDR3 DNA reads TGTGCCAGTAGTATAATCGGCACCGGGGAGCTGTTTTTT. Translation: CASSIIGTGELFF. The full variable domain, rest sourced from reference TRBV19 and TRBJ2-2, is DGGITQSPKYLFRKEGQNVTLSCEQNLNHDAMYWYRQDPGQGLRLIYYSQIVNDFQKGDIAEGYSVSREKKESFPLTVTSAQKNPTAFYLCASSIIGTGELFFGEGSRLTVL.

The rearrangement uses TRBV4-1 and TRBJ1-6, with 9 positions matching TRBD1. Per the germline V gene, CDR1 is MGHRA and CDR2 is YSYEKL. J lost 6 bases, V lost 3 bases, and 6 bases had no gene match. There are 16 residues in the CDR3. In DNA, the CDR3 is TGCGCCAGCAGCCACGGCCAGGGACAGGGTAATTCACCCCTCCACTTT. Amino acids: CASSHGQGQGNSPLHF.

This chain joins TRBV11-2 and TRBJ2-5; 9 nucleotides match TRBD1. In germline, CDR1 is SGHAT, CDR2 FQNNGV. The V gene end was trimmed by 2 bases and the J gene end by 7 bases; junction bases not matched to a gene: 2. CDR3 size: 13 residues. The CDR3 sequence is CASSLLDRGTQYF. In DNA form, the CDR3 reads TGTGCCAGCAGCTTATTGGACAGGGGGACCCAGTACTTC.

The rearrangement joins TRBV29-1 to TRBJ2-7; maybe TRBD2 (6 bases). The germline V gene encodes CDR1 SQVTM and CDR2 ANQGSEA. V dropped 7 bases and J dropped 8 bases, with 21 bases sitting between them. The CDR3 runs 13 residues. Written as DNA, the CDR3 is TGCAGCGCCGAAGCGGGCGGCGCCCCGCAGCAGTACTTC. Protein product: CSAEAGGAPQQYF.

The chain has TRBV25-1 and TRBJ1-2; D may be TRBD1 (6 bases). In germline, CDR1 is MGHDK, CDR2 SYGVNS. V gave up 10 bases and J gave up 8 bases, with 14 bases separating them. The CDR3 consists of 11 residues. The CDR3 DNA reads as TGTGCCACCCAACAGGGCGGCGGCTACACCTTC. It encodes CATQQGGGYTF.

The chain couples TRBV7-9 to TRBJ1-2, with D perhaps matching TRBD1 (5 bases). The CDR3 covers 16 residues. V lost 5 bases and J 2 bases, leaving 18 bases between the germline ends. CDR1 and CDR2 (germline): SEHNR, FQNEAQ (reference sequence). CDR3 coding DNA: TGTGCCAGCAGCCCGGGGGTAGGGGCCTGGAACTATGGCTACACCTTC. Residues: CASSPGVGAWNYGYTF.

The CDR3 DNA is TGTGCCTGGCTGACAGGAAGCTCCTACAATGAGCAGTTCTTC. It specifies CAWLTGSSYNEQFF. This chain uses TRBV30 with TRBJ2-1, with D possibly TRBD1 on 6 matching bases. The CDR3 covers 14 residues. V was pared by 5 bases and J by 0 bases, with 11 bases between. In germline, CDR1 is GTSNPN, CDR2 SVGIG (reference sequence).

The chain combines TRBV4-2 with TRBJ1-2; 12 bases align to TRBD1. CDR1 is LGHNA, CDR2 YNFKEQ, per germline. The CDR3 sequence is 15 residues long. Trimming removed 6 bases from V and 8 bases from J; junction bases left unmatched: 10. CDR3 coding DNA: TGTGCCAGCAGTCCACCGGGACAGGGGGCGCAAGGCTACACCTTC. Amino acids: CASSPPGQGAQGYTF.

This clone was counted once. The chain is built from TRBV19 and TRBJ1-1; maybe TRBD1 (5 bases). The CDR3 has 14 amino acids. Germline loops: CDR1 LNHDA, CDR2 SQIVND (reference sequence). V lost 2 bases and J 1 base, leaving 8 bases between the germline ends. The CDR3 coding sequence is TGTGCCAGTAGTATACGTACAGGGAACACTGAAGCTTTCTTT. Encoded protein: CASSIRTGNTEAFF.

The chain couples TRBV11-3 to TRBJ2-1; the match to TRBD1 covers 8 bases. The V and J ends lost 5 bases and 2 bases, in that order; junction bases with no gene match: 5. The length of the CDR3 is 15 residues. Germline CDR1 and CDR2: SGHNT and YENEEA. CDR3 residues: CASSRRTGTYNEQFF. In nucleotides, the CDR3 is TGTGCCAGCAGCCGGAGGACAGGGACCTACAATGAGCAGTTCTTC. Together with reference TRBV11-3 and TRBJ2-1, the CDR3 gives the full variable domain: EAGVVQSPRYKIIEKKQPVAFWCNPISGHNTLYWYLQNLGQGPELLIRYENEEAVDDSQLPKDRFSAERLKGVDSTLKIQPAELGDSAVYLCASSRRTGTYNEQFFGPGTRLTVL.

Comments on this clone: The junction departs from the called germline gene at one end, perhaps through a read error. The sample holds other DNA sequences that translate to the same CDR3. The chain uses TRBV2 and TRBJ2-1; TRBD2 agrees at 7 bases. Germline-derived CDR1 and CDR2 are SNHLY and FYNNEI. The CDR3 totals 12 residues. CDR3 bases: TGTGCCAGCGGGAGGGACTACAATGAACAGTTCTTC. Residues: CASGRDYNEQFF.

The CDR3 DNA is TGTGCCACCCGGACAGCCGTCGGGAACTATGGCTACACCTTC. Translating it yields CATRTAVGNYGYTF. The chain couples TRBV6-5 to TRBJ1-2, with D maybe TRBD1 (6 bases). Per the germline V gene, CDR1 is MNHEY and CDR2 is SVGAGI. The CDR3 is made up of 14 amino acids. V was shortened by 10 bases and J by 2 bases, with 17 bases between the two germline ends.

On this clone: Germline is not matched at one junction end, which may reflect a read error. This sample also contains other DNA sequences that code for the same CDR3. The CDR3: CASSFTYEQYF. The DNA of the CDR3 is TGCGCCAGCAGCTTTACCTACGAGCAGTACTTC. The chain links TRBV7-2 to TRBJ2-7; no reliable D call. The CDR3 length is 11 residues. Germline assignment: CDR1 SGHTA and CDR2 FQGNSA.

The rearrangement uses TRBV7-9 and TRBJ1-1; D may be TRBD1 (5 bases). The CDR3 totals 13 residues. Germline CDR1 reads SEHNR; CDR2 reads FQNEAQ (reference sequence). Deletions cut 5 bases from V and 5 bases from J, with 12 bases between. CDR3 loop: CASSPRVLTEAFF. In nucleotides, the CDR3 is TGTGCCAGCAGCCCCAGGGTCTTGACTGAAGCTTTCTTT.

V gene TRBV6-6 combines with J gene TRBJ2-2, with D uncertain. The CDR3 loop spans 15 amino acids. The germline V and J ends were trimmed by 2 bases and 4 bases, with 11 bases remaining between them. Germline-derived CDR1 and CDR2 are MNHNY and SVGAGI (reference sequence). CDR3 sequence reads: CASSYVTSATGELFF. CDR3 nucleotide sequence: TGTGCCAGCAGTTACGTAACATCCGCCACCGGGGAGCTGTTTTTT.

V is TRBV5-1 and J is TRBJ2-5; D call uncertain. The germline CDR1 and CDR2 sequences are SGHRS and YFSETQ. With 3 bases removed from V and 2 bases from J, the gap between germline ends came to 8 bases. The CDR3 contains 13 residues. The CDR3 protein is CASSSRRQETQYF. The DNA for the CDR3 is TGCGCCAGCAGCTCCCGGAGACAAGAGACCCAGTACTTC.

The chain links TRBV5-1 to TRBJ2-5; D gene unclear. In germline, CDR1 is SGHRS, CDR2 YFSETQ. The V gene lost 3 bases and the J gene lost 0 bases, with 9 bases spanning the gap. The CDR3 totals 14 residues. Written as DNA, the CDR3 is TGCGCCAGCAGCTACTCCAGGAACCAAGAGACCCAGTACTTC. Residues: CASSYSRNQETQYF.

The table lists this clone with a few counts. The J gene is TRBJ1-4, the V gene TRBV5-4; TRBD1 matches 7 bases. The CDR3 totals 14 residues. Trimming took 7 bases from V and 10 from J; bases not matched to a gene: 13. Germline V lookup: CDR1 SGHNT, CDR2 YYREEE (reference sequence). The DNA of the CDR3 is TGTGCCAGCTCTGAGGGGGCGGATCTGGGAAAACTGTTTTTT. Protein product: CASSEGADLGKLFF.

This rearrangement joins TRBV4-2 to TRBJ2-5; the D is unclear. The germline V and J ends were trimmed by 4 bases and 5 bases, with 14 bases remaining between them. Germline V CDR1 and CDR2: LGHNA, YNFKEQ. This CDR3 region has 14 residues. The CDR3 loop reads CASSPSDPRETQYF. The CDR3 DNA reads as TGTGCCAGCAGCCCCTCCGACCCTAGGGAGACCCAGTACTTC.

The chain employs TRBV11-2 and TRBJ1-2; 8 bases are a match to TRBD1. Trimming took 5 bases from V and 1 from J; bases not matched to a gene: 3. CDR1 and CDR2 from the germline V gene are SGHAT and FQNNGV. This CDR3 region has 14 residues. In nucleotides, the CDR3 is TGTGCCAGCAGCCCCGGACAGGGTAACTATGGCTACACCTTC. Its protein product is CASSPGQGNYGYTF. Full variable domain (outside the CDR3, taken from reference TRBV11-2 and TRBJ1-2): EAGVAQSPRYKIIEKRQSVAFWCNPISGHATLYWYQQILGQGPKLLIQFQNNGVVDDSQLPKDRFSAERLKGVDSTLKIQPAKLEDSAVYLCASSPGQGNYGYTFGSGTRLTVV.